This TCR beta chain is drawn from a study of T-cell memory formation after mild COVID-19. As regards this clonotype: Its specificity is unknown.

CDR3 length: 13 residues. CDR1 is SGHTA, CDR2 FQGNSA, per germline. Between the trimmed V and J ends, which lost 4 bases and 5 bases, there was a span of 11 bases. Whole-study findings and limits: Contracting CD4+ clones lay largely in CM and EM, with CD8+ ones residing in EMRA. Certain responding clones were present in pre-infection memory, suggesting participation of cross-reactive memory.

TCRdb re-derived calls from the 5' RACE reads in MiXCR, one entry per CDR3 protein. The sample holds 270,000 or so distinct CDR3 sequences, over 15% seen once. This clonotype was obtained from a man aged 18-30 years who had mild COVID-19 (a few samples of this study predate the infection). Cell type and time point are not known. The rearrangement uses TRBV7-2 and TRBJ1-2, with a possible D match to TRBD1 (6 bases). The source material was PBMCs or a T cell subset sorted from them (not recorded which). The CDR3 is CASSSLQGYGYTF. In nucleotides, the CDR3 is TGTGCCAGCAGCTCCCTACAGGGATATGGCTACACCTTC.